The next 2 T cell receptor beta chains were all read from a single sample in a study of T cell responses to AZD1222 COVID-19 vaccine. Using immunoSEQ multiplex PCR, the repertoire was profiled, and TCRdb retains in-frame clones only, with some absent. Among some 120,000 clones, less than 95% were seen once, and the ten largest hold 7.2%. Sample: peripheral blood, taken on day 0 of AZD1222 vaccination. The receptors stem from an adult in good health.

The rearrangement links TRBV10-3 to TRBJ1-5; D not certain. CDR1 ENHRY and CDR2 SYGVKD come from the germline V gene. V dropped 5 bases and J dropped 4 bases, with 15 bases sitting between them. This CDR3 is built from 15 residues. The CDR3: CAISSGLRVNQPQHF. The CDR3 nucleotides read TGTGCCATCAGTTCCGGGCTCCGGGTAAATCAGCCCCAGCATTTT.

The DNA of the CDR3 is TGTGCCAGCAGTGTAGGGGGCGCGGCAGGAGAAAAACTGTTTTTT. It is translated as CASSVGGAAGEKLFF. The rearrangement links TRBV28 to TRBJ1-4, with 7 bases matching TRBD1. CDR1 is MDHEN, CDR2 SYDVKM, per germline. The CDR3 covers 15 residues. The V gene end was trimmed by 5 bases and the J gene end by 8 bases; junction bases not matched to a gene: 11. The whole variable domain, remainder taken from reference TRBV28 and TRBJ1-4, is DVKVTQSSRYLVKRTGEKVFLECVQDMDHENMFWYRQDPGLGLRLIYFSYDVKMKEKGDIPEGYSVSREKKERFSLILESASTNQTSMYLCASSVGGAAGEKLFFGSGTQLSVL.